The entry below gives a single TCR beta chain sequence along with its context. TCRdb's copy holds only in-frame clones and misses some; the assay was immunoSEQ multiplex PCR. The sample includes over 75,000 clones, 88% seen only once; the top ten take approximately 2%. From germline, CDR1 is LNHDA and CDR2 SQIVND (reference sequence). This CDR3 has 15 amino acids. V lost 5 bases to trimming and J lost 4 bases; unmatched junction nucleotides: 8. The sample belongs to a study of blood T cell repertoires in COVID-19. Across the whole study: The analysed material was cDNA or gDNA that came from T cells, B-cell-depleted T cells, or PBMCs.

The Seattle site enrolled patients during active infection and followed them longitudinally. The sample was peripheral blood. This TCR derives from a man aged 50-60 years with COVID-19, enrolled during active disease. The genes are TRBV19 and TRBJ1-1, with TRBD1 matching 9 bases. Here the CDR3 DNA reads TGTGCCAGTAGTCTCATTACAGGGGGCCGCACTGAAGCTTTCTTT. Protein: CASSLITGGRTEAFF.